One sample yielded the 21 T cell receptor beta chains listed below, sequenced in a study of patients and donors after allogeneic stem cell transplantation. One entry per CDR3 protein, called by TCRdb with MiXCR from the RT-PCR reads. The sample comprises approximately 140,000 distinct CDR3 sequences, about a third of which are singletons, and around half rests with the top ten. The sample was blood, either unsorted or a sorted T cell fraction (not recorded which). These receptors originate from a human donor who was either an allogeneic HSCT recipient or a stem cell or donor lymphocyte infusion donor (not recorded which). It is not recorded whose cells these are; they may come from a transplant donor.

In DNA, the CDR3 is TGCGCCAGCAGCGCGGGAGCTAATGAAAAACTGTTTTTT. This sequence encodes CASSAGANEKLFF. The V call is TRBV5-1, the J call TRBJ1-4, with unresolved D. Germline V gives CDR1 SGHRS, CDR2 YFSETQ. This CDR3 comprises 13 residues. Between the trimmed V and J ends, which lost 4 bases and 3 bases, there was a span of 7 bases. Full variable domain (outside the CDR3, taken from reference TRBV5-1 and TRBJ1-4): KAGVTQTPRYLIKTRGQQVTLSCSPISGHRSVSWYQQTPGQGLQFLFEYFSETQRNKGNFPGRFSGRQFSNSRSEMNVSTLELGDSALYLCASSAGANEKLFFGSGTQLSVL.

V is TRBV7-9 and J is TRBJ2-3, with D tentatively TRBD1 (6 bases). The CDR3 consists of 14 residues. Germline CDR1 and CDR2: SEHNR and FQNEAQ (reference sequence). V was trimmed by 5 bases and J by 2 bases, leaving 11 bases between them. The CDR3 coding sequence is TGTGCCAGCAGCCTCCGGACAGTCACAGATACGCAGTATTTT. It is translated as CASSLRTVTDTQYF.

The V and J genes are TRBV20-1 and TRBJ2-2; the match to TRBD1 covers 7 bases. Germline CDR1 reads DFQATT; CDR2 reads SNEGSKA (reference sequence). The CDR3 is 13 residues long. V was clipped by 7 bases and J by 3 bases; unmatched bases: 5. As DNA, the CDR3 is TGCAGTGGTGAGGGGGCGCACACCGGGGAGCTGTTTTTT. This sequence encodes CSGEGAHTGELFF.

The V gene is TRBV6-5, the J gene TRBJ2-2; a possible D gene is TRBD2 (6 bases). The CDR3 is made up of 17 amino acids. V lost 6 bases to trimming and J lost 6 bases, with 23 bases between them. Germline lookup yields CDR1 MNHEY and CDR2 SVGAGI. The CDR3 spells CASSSPREREVAGELFF. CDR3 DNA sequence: TGTGCCAGCAGCTCCCCCCGGGAAAGGGAGGTGGCCGGGGAGCTGTTTTTT.

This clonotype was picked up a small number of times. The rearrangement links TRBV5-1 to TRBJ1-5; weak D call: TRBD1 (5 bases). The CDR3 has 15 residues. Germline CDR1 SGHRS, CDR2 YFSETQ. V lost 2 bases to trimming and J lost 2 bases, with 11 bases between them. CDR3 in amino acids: CASSLGETGNQPQHF. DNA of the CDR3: TGCGCCAGCAGCTTAGGGGAAACGGGCAATCAGCCCCAGCATTTT.

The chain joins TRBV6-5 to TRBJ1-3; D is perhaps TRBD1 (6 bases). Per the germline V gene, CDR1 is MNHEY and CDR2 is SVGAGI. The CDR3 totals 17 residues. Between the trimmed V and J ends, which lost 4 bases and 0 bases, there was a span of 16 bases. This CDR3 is CASSSGRGQLSGNTIYF. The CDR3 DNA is TGTGCCAGCAGTTCCGGACGAGGACAGCTCTCTGGAAACACCATATATTTT.

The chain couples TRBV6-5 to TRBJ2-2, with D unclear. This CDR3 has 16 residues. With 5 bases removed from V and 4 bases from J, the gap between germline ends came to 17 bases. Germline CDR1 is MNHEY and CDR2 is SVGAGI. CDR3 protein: CASSPFLSVTTGELFF. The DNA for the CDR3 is TGTGCCAGCAGTCCGTTTCTCTCTGTTACCACCGGGGAGCTGTTTTTT.

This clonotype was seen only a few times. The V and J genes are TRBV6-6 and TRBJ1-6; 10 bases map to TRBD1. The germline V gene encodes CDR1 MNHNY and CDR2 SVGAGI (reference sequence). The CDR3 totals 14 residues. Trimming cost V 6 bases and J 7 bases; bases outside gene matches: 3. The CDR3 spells CASRPGQGNSPLHF. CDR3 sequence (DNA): TGTGCCAGCAGACCGGGACAGGGGAATTCACCCCTCCACTTT.

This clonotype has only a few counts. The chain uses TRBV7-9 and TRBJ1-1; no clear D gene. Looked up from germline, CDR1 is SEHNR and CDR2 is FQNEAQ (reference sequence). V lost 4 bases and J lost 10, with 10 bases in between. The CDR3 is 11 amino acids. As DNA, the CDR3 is TGTGCCAGCAGCTCCTGGATCCGAGCTTTCTTT. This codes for CASSSWIRAFF.

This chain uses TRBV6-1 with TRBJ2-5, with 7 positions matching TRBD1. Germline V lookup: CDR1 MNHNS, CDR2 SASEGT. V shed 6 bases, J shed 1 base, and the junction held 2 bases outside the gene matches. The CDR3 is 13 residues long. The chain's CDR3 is CASRDRVQETQYF. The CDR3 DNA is TGTGCCAGCAGAGACAGGGTCCAAGAGACCCAGTACTTC.

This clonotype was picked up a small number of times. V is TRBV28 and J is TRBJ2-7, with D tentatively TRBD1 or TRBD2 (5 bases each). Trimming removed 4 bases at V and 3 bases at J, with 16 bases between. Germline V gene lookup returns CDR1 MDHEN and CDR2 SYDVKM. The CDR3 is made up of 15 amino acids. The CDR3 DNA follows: TGTGCCAGCAGTTACAGGTTCAATGACTACTACGAGCAGTACGTC. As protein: CASSYRFNDYYEQYV.

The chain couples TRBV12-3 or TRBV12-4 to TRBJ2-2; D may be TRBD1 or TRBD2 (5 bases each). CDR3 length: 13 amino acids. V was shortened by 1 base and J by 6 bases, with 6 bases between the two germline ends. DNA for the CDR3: TGTGCCAGCAGTTTAGTGGGACCCGGGGAGCTGTTTTTT. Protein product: CASSLVGPGELFF.

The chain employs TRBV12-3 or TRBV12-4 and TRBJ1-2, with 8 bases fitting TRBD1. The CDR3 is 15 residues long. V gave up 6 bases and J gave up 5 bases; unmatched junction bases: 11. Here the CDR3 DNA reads TGTGCCAGCAGCCACCGACAGGGGAAAGGATATGGCTACACCTTC. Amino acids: CASSHRQGKGYGYTF.

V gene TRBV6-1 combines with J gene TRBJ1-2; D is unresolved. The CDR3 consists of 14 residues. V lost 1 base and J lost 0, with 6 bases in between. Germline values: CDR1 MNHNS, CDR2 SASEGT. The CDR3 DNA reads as TGTGCCAGCAGTGAAGATAGTACTAACTATGGCTACACCTTC. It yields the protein CASSEDSTNYGYTF.

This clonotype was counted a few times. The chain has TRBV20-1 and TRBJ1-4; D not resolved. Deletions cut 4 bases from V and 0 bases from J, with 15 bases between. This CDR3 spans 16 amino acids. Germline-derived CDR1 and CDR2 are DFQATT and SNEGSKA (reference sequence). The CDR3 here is CSATPTGRPTNEKLFF. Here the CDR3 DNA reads TGCAGTGCTACGCCGACGGGCAGGCCAACTAATGAAAAACTGTTTTTT.

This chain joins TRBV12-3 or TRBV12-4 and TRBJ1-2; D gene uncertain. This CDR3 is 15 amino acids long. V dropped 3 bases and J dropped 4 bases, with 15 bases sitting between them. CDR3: CASSFTWQPTYGYTF. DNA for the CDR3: TGTGCCAGCAGTTTTACATGGCAGCCAACCTATGGCTACACCTTC.

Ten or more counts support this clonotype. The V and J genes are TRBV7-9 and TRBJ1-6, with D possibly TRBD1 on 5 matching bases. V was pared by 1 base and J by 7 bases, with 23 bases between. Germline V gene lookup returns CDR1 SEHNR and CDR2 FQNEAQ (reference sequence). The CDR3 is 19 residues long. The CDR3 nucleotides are TGTGCCAGCAGCTTAGTCGGGGGGTCAGCGGGTGTGTTCAATTCACCCCTCCACTTT. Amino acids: CASSLVGGSAGVFNSPLHF. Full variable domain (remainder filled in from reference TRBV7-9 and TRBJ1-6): DTGVSQNPRHKITKRGQNVTFRCDPISEHNRLYWYRQTLGQGPEFLTYFQNEAQLEKSRLLSDRFSAERPKGSFSTLEIQRTEQGDSAMYLCASSLVGGSAGVFNSPLHFGNGTRLTVT.

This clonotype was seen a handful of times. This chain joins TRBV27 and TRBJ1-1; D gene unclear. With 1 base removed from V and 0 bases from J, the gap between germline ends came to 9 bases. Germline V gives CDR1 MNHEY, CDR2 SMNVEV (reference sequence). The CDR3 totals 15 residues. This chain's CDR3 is CASSLYGKLNTEAFF. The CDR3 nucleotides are TGTGCCAGCAGTTTATATGGGAAACTGAACACTGAAGCTTTCTTT.

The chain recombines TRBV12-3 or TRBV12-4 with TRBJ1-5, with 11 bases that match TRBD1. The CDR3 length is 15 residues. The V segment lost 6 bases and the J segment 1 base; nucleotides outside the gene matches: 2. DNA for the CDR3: TGTGCCAGCAGGGACAGGGGGCCGAGCAATCAGCCCCAGCATTTT. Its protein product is CASRDRGPSNQPQHF.

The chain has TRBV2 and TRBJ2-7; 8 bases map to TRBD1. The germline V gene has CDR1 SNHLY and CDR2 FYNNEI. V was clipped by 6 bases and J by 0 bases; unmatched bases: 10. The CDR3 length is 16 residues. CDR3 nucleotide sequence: TGTGCCAGCAGCTCCCCTTGGGACAGGCTCTCCTACGAGCAGTACTTC. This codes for CASSSPWDRLSYEQYF. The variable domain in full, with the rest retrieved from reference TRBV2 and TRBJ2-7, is EPEVTQTPSHQVTQMGQEVILRCVPISNHLYFYWYRQILGQKVEFLVSFYNNEISEKSEIFDDQFSVERPDGSNFTLKIRSTKLEDSAMYFCASSSPWDRLSYEQYFGPGTRLTVT.

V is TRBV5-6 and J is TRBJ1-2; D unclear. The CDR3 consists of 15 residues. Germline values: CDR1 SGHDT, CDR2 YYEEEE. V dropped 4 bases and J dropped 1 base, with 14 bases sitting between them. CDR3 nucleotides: TGTGCCAGCAGCCCGGGGAGGCGAGGTAACTATGGCTACACCTTC. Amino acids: CASSPGRRGNYGYTF.